Listed here are 2 T cell receptor beta chains from one sample, sequenced in a study of cytomegalovirus exposure and HLA in healthy donors (dated by TCRdb to 2017 to 2019). Preparation of the library involved the immunoSEQ multiplex PCR assay. A mixture of 60 forward primers for TCR Vbeta segments and 13 reverse primers for TCR Jbeta segments was used in the multiplex PCR. What TCRdb holds here is the immuneACCESS table cut down to in-frame rearrangements. Part of the clones is not present; checked against another copy, under half of the missing clones reflect an unresolved V gene, and the others are unexplained. The sample contains roughly 68,000 clones, about three quarters of them found a single time. Jointly, the top ten make up approximately 5.4% of the sample. Sample: PBMCs. All receptors come from a male donor in good health and CMV-seropositive.

The rearrangement uses TRBV11-2 and TRBJ2-5, with TRBD2 matching 7 bases. The CDR3 covers 14 residues. Looked up from germline, CDR1 is SGHAT and CDR2 is FQNNGV. The V segment lost 3 bases and the J segment 5 bases; nucleotides outside the gene matches: 6. This CDR3 reads CASSFLAVRETQYF. For the CDR3, the DNA is TGTGCCAGCAGCTTTCTAGCGGTCCGGGAGACCCAGTACTTC.

The chain has TRBV5-6 and TRBJ2-2; the match to TRBD2 covers 8 bases. Per germline, CDR1 SGHDT and CDR2 YYEEEE. V dropped 0 bases and J dropped 0; count of bases not matched to a gene: 4. The CDR3 runs to 17 residues. CDR3: CASSLGRRGANTGELFF. As DNA, the CDR3 is TGTGCCAGCAGCTTGGGGAGGCGGGGGGCGAACACCGGGGAGCTGTTTTTT. The full variable domain, completed using reference TRBV5-6 and TRBJ2-2, is DAGVTQSPTHLIKTRGQQVTLRCSPKSGHDTVSWYQQALGQGPQFIFQYYEEEERQRGNFPDRFSGHQFPNYSSELNVNALLLGDSALYLCASSLGRRGANTGELFFGEGSRLTVL.